This TCR beta chain was sequenced for a study of T cells after yellow fever vaccination (dated by TCRdb to about 2019). With respect to the entire study: Libraries from fractions with low cell numbers were prepared with the SMART-Seq v4 Ultra Low Input RNA kit. Bulk TCR alpha and beta repertoires were sequenced longitudinally to track T-cell clones before and after primary and booster YFV17D yellow fever vaccination. Bulk PBMC replicates and cell subsets were isolated from blood drawn at multiple timepoints before and after both primary and secondary immunization. Two healthy male donors made up the cohort, one aged 18 to 29 years and the other aged 30 to 39 years.

To note about this clonotype: It has no known antigen specificity. Per-base qualities were not stored, and no clone one base away is much larger.

General findings and caveats noted by the study authors: Only a couple of donors were included in the study, so the extent to which the findings can be generalized is limited. A small share of clonotypes occurred in both CD4 and CD8 compartments, likely arising from convergent recombination. Computational filtering was needed because FACS-sorted repertoires could contain abundant contaminating clonotypes from the bulk population. After the booster, most clones that had expanded after primary vaccination were detected again (over 95% of CD4 and over 75% of CD8), suggesting broad maintenance of memory. The secondary T-cell response was weaker than the primary response but faster, peaking on day 5 instead of day 15.

Synthesis of TCR cDNA relied on 5'RACE template switching, a step that introduced a universal primer site along with unique molecular identifiers. Priming of cDNA synthesis was performed from both the TCR alpha and TCR beta constant segments. Two PCR steps were used to amplify libraries, with sample barcodes and sequencing adapters being added in the second step. Sequencing of libraries was performed on Illumina HiSeq 2500 (2x100 bp) or NovaSeq (2x150 bp). In the paper's pipeline: MIGEC was used to demultiplex reads and collapse the reads into UMI consensus sequences, and MiXCR was used for V(D)J alignment. Vaccine-responding clonotypes were defined with edgeR using replicate PBMC samples, requiring FDR below 0.01 and a log2 fold change above 5 up to day 15. CD4 or CD8 identity was assigned to each bulk clonotype according to whether the clonotype was present at higher abundance in the sequenced CD4 repertoire or the sequenced CD8 repertoire. TCRdb reprocessing: public reads trimmed at Q25 with fastp, clones called with MiXCR, in-frame beta chains kept. Duplicate CDR3 protein sequences are folded into a single record with the most common DNA and genes. The V and J calls were not made by the authors but by TCRdb's processing. For this sample the table gives about 320,000 distinct CDR3 sequences, of which around 6.8% were detected only once. The ten largest make up 15% to 20% of the sample.

The sample's treatment or condition label, decoded: live attenuated yellow fever vaccine strain. At every blood-draw timepoint, two biological replicates of bulk PBMCs were collected. PBMCs were isolated from peripheral blood using a standard Ficoll-Paque protocol. RNA was extracted with TriZol from bulk PBMCs, CD4 and CD8 fractions, and dextramer-positive and dextramer-negative fractions. The sequencing used PBMCs, collected about 41 days after the first yellow fever vaccination. The clonotype originates from a man aged 18 to 29 who received the YFV17D yellow fever vaccine.

The nucleotide sequence is TGTGCCAGCAGTTTACGCCGGGGGGCACGAGGCTACACCTTC. Protein translation: CASSLRRGARGYTF. The chain couples TRBV12-3 or TRBV12-4 to TRBJ1-2; TRBD1 is a weak D gene call, 6 bases matching. The cysteine opens and the phenylalanine closes a CDR3 of 14 amino acids. Only the CDR3 DNA stays, 42 bases, in frame from base 1. Trimming takes 2 bases from V and 8 bases from J, and the germline ends sit 15 bases apart.